This T cell receptor (beta chain) was sequenced for a study of blood T cell repertoires in COVID-19. Study as a whole: Spain, Italy and the United States supplied samples that represented acute and convalescent COVID-19.

In germline, CDR1 is SEHNR, CDR2 FQNEAQ (reference sequence). V lost 6 bases, J lost 10 bases, and 21 bases lay in between. There are 14 residues in the CDR3. The assay was immunoSEQ multiplex PCR, and TCRdb's table has in-frame clones only and misses some. The sample lists about 130,000 clones, about 87% seen once, with under 13% in the top ten. The clonotype was recovered from a man in his fifties with acute or convalescent COVID-19. Sample: peripheral blood. The chain has TRBV7-9 and TRBJ1-1; no definite D call. DNA for the CDR3: TGTGCCAGCAGTTTTTATCAGGATGCCCCGATAGCTTTCTTT. Translation: CASSFYQDAPIAFF.